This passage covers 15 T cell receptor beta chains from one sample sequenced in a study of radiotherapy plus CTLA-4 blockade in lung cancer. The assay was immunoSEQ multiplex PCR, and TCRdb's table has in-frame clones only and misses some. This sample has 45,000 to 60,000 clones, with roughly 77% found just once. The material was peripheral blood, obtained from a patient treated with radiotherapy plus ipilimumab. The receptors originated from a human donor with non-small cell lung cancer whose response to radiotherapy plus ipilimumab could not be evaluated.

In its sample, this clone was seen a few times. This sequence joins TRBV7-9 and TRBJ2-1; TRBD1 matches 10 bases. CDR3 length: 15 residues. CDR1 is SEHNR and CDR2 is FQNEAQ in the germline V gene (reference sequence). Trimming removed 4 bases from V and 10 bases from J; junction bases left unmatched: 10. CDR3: CASSSRGTGVDEQFF. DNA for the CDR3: TGTGCCAGCAGCTCCAGAGGGACAGGGGTTGACGAGCAGTTCTTC.

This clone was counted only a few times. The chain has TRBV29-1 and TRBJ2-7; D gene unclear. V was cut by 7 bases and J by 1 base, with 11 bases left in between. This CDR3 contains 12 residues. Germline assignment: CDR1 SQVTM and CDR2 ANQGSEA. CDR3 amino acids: CSARKASYEQYF. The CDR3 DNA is TGCAGCGCGAGGAAGGCTTCCTACGAGCAGTACTTC.

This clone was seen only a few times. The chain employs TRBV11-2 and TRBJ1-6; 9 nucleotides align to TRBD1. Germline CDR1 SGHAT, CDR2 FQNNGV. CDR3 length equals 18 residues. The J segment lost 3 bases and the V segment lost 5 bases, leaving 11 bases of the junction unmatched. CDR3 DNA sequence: TGTGCCAGCAGCAGTACGAAAACAGGGGGCAACTATAATTCACCCCTCCACTTT. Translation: CASSSTKTGGNYNSPLHF.

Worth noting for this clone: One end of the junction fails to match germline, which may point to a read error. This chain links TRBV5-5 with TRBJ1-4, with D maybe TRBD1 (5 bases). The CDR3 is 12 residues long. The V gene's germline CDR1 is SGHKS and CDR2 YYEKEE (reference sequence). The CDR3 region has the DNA TGTGCCAGCAGCTTGGCCGGGGGTGCCCCCGATTTT. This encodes CASSLAGGAPDF.

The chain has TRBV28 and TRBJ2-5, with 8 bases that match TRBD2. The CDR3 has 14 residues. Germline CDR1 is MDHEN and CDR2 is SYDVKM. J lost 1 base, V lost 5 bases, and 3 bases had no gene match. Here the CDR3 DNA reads TGTGCCAGCAGTCGGGGGGGGGCCCAAGAGACCCAGTACTTC. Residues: CASSRGGAQETQYF.

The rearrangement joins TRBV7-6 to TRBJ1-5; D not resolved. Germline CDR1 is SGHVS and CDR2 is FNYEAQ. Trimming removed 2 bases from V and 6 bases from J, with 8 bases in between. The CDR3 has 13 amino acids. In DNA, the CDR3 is TGTGCCAGCAGCTTATTATCCGGTCAGCCCCAGCATTTT. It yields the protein CASSLLSGQPQHF. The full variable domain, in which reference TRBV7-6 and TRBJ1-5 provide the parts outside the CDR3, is GAGVSQSPRYKVTKRGQDVALRCDPISGHVSLYWYRQALGQGPEFLTYFNYEAQQDKSGLPNDRFSAERPEGSISTLTIQRTEQRDSAMYRCASSLLSGQPQHFGDGTRLSIL.

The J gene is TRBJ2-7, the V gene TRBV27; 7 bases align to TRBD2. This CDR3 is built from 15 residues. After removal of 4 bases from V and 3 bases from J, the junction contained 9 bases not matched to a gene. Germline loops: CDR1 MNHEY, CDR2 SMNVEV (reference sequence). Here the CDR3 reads CASSSIPPGGYEQYF. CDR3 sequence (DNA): TGTGCCAGCAGTTCAATACCCCCGGGGGGCTACGAGCAGTACTTC.

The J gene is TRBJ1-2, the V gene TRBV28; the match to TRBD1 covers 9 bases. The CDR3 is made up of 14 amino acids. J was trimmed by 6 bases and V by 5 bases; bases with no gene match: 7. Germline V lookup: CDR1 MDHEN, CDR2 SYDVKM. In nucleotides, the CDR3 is TGTGCCAGCAGTGTAAAGACAGGGGGTAATGGCTACACCTTC. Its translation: CASSVKTGGNGYTF.

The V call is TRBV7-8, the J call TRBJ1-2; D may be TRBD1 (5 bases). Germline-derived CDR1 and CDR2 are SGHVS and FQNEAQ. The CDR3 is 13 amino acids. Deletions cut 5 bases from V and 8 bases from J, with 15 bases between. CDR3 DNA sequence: TGTGCCAGCAGCCAAAGTCGGGGGTACGGCTACACCTTC. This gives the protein CASSQSRGYGYTF.

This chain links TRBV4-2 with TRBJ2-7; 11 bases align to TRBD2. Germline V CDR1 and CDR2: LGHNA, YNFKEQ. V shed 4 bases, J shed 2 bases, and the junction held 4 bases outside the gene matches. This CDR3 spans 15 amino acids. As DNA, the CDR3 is TGTGCCAGCAGCCCTCCACTAGCGGGAGCCTACGAGCAGTACTTC. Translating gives CASSPPLAGAYEQYF.

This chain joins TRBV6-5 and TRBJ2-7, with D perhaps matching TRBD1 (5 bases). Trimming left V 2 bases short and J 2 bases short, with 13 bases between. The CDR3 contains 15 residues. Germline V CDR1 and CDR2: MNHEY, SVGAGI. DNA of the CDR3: TGTGCCAGCAGTTACCAGGGATCCGACACCTACGAGCAGTACTTC. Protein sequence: CASSYQGSDTYEQYF.

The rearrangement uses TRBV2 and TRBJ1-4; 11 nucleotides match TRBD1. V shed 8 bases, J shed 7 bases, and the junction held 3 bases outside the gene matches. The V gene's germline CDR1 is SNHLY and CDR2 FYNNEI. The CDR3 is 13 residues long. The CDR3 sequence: CASWTGGGEKLFF. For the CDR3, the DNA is TGTGCCAGCTGGACAGGGGGCGGTGAAAAACTGTTTTTT.

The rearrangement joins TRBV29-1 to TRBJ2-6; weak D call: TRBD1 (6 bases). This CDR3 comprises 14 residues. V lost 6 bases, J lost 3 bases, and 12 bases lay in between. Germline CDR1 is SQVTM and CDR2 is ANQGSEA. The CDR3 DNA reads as TGCAGCGTCGAACAGGGAAATGGGGCCAACGTCCTGACTTTC. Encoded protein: CSVEQGNGANVLTF.

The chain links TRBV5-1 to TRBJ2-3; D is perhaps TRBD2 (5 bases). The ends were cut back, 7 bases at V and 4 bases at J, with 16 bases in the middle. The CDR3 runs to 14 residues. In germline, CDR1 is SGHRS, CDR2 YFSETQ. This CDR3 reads CASAMDSLPDTQYF. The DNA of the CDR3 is TGCGCCAGCGCGATGGACTCCCTCCCAGATACGCAGTATTTT.

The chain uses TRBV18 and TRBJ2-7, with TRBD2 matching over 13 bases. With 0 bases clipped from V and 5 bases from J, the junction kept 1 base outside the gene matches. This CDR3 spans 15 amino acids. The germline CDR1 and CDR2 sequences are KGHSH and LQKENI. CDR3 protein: CASSPPGLAGDEQYF. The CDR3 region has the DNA TGTGCCAGCTCACCACCTGGACTAGCGGGGGACGAGCAGTACTTC.